Listed below are T cell receptor beta chains from one sample, sequenced in a study of blood T cells in healthy people across ages. TCRdb used MiXCR to reprocess the 5' RACE reads, holding one entry per CDR3 protein. The sample consists of over 1,500,000 distinct CDR3 sequences, 30% to 40% of them appearing once. The sequencing sample was made of blood. These TCRs come from a human donor in good health. Both conserved end residues are part of each CDR3. D genes are given only for firm matches. Not every row has a clone size; where given, it reads once, few, many or a size class.

v_call: TRBV7-2; j_call: TRBJ1-2; clone_size: .; d_call: .; cdr3_nt: TGTGCCAGCAGCTTTGATAAGAGTCATGGCTACACCTTC; cdr3_aa: CASSFDKSHGYTF
v_call: TRBV15; j_call: TRBJ2-7; clone_size: .; d_call: .; cdr3_nt: TGTGCCACCAGCAGTGGTCAGGGCAAGAACGAGCAGTACTTC; cdr3_aa: CATSSGQGKNEQYF
v_call: TRBV20-1; j_call: TRBJ1-2; clone_size: few; d_call: .; cdr3_nt: TGCAGTGCTACTAAGGGGTTGCAAGGCTACACCTTC; cdr3_aa: CSATKGLQGYTF
v_call: TRBV20-1; j_call: TRBJ2-3; clone_size: .; d_call: TRBD2; cdr3_nt: TGCAGTGCTAGCGGGCTAGCGGGGGGCCTATACACAGATACGCAGTATTTT; cdr3_aa: CSASGLAGGLYTDTQYF
v_call: TRBV9; j_call: TRBJ2-7; clone_size: few; d_call: .; cdr3_nt: TGTGCCAGCAGCGTAGATTGGACAACCTACGAGCAGTACTTC; cdr3_aa: CASSVDWTTYEQYF
v_call: TRBV11-2; j_call: TRBJ2-7; clone_size: many; d_call: .; cdr3_nt: TGTGCCAGCAGCTCCCTGACAGGTAGCTACGAGCAGTACTTC; cdr3_aa: CASSSLTGSYEQYF
v_call: TRBV4-3; j_call: TRBJ2-7; clone_size: .; d_call: .; cdr3_nt: TGCGCCAGCAGCCACGGGGTGGGTAACTACGAGCAGTACTTC; cdr3_aa: CASSHGVGNYEQYF
v_call: TRBV6-5; j_call: TRBJ1-1; clone_size: .; d_call: .; cdr3_nt: TGTGCCAGCAGTTATGAAATGCCAGGGAACACTGAAGCTTTCTTT; cdr3_aa: CASSYEMPGNTEAFF
v_call: TRBV5-1; j_call: TRBJ2-7; clone_size: .; d_call: TRBD2; cdr3_nt: TGCGCCAGCAGCTTGGGATTCGGGACTAGGCCCTACGAGCAGTACTTC; cdr3_aa: CASSLGFGTRPYEQYF
v_call: TRBV3-1; j_call: TRBJ2-7; clone_size: .; d_call: TRBD2; cdr3_nt: TGTGCCAGCAGCCAAGGGGGGGGATCGAGCTCCTACGAGCAGTACTTC; cdr3_aa: CASSQGGGSSSYEQYF
v_call: TRBV3-1; j_call: TRBJ2-7; clone_size: .; d_call: .; cdr3_nt: TGTGCCAGCAGCCGTCGACTAGTTCCCTACGAGCAGTACTTC; cdr3_aa: CASSRRLVPYEQYF
v_call: TRBV19; j_call: TRBJ2-7; clone_size: .; d_call: TRBD2; cdr3_nt: TGTGCCAGTAGTCCAGTGGGAGGGTTATCCTACGAGCAGTACTTC; cdr3_aa: CASSPVGGLSYEQYF
v_call: TRBV11-3; j_call: TRBJ2-5; clone_size: few; d_call: TRBD2; cdr3_nt: TGTGCCAGCAGCTTAGGAGGGACTAGCGGGGACTTTAGGAAAGAGACCCAGTACTTC; cdr3_aa: CASSLGGTSGDFRKETQYF
v_call: TRBV6-6; j_call: TRBJ2-1; clone_size: .; d_call: .; cdr3_nt: TGTGCCAGCACCCCGGCTGTGACGGGGGCGTACAATGAGCAGTTCTTC; cdr3_aa: CASTPAVTGAYNEQFF
v_call: TRBV4-3; j_call: TRBJ2-1; clone_size: few; d_call: .; cdr3_nt: TGCGCCGGCAGCCAAGATCCGAGGGTCTATGAGCAGTTCTTC; cdr3_aa: CAGSQDPRVYEQFF
v_call: TRBV20-1; j_call: TRBJ2-7; clone_size: few; d_call: .; cdr3_nt: TGCAGTGCTAGAGATCCGAAGGGGCCGGCCTACGAGCAGTACTTC; cdr3_aa: CSARDPKGPAYEQYF
v_call: TRBV15; j_call: TRBJ1-2; clone_size: .; d_call: TRBD1; cdr3_nt: TGTGCCACCAGCAGAGGGGCGACAGGGTTCGTTGGCTACACCTTC; cdr3_aa: CATSRGATGFVGYTF
v_call: TRBV27; j_call: TRBJ1-4; clone_size: .; d_call: .; cdr3_nt: TGTGCCAGCAGTTCCCGATTGGGAGAGTCCCTTTCAACTAATGAAAAACTGTTTTTT; cdr3_aa: CASSSRLGESLSTNEKLFF